Each of the 24 T cell receptor beta chains below was sequenced from the same sample in a study of cytotoxic CD8 clonotypes in ibrutinib-treated CLL. Clones were read by immunoSEQ multiplex PCR, and TCRdb kept only the in-frame ones, dropping some. The table shows 52,000 or so clones, with roughly 54% occurring only once. Material: PBMCs, obtained at disease progression, from a patient treated with ibrutinib. These receptors came from a human donor with chronic lymphocytic leukemia.

This clone has more than one count but fewer than ten. This rearrangement joins TRBV28 to TRBJ1-1, with D possibly being TRBD1 (6 bases). Germline V CDR1 and CDR2: MDHEN, SYDVKM. The CDR3 consists of 13 residues. Trimming removed 6 bases from V and 4 bases from J, with 12 bases in between. CDR3 residues: CASSTGLGTEAFF. DNA for the CDR3: TGTGCCAGCAGCACAGGGTTAGGCACTGAAGCTTTCTTT. The entire variable domain, with the rest obtained from reference TRBV28 and TRBJ1-1, is as follows: DVKVTQSSRYLVKRTGEKVFLECVQDMDHENMFWYRQDPGLGLRLIYFSYDVKMKEKGDIPEGYSVSREKKERFSLILESASTNQTSMYLCASSTGLGTEAFFGQGTRLTVV.

This clone was seen more than once but under ten times. The rearrangement joins TRBV13 to TRBJ1-3; no reliable D call. Germline V gene data show CDR1 as PRHDT and CDR2 as FYEKMQ (reference sequence). Trimming removed 2 bases at V and 0 bases at J, with 8 bases between. The length of the CDR3 is 15 residues. In DNA, the CDR3 is TGTGCCAGCAGCTTATTAAGGTTCTCTGGAAACACCATATATTTT. Translation gives CASSLLRFSGNTIYF.

V is TRBV20-1 and J is TRBJ1-1, with a possible D match to TRBD1 (5 bases). Trimming stripped 3 bases from V and 8 bases from J, with 10 bases between. Germline CDR1 is DFQATT and CDR2 is SNEGSKA (reference sequence). This CDR3 is built from 11 residues. Here the CDR3 DNA reads TGCAGTGCTAGTCGGACAAGCGAAGCTTTCTTT. It is translated as CSASRTSEAFF.

J is TRBJ1-2 and V is TRBV5-6; the D is unclear. V lost 0 bases, J lost 5 bases, and 14 bases lay in between. Germline V gene sequence: CDR1 SGHDT, CDR2 YYEEEE. This CDR3 contains 15 residues. Here the CDR3 DNA reads TGTGCCAGCAGCTTGGGCGTCGCAGGCCGATATGGCTACACCTTC. It translates to CASSLGVAGRYGYTF. Together with reference TRBV5-6 and TRBJ1-2, the CDR3 gives the full variable domain: DAGVTQSPTHLIKTRGQQVTLRCSPKSGHDTVSWYQQALGQGPQFIFQYYEEEERQRGNFPDRFSGHQFPNYSSELNVNALLLGDSALYLCASSLGVAGRYGYTFGSGTRLTVV.

The rearrangement links TRBV6-5 to TRBJ2-7, with D possibly TRBD1 on 6 matching bases. The CDR3 is made up of 14 amino acids. V was shortened by 2 bases and J by 3 bases, with 11 bases between the two germline ends. CDR1 and CDR2 (germline): MNHEY, SVGAGI. The CDR3 here is CASSYQQGFYEQYF. The CDR3 nucleotides read TGTGCCAGCAGTTACCAGCAGGGGTTCTACGAGCAGTACTTC.

The J gene is TRBJ1-5, the V gene TRBV6-5; D ambiguous. This CDR3 is 14 amino acids long. Trimming removed 6 bases at V and 1 base at J, with 10 bases between. Germline CDR1 is MNHEY and CDR2 is SVGAGI. CDR3 coding DNA: TGTGCCAGCAGCCCCGGGTCGAGCAATCAGCCCCAGCATTTT. Translation: CASSPGSSNQPQHF.

This clone was seen only a few times. J is TRBJ1-2 and V is TRBV6-5; D unresolved. The CDR3 is made up of 12 amino acids. Germline lookup yields CDR1 MNHEY and CDR2 SVGAGI. V was cut by 5 bases and J by 8 bases, with 12 bases left in between. The CDR3 sequence is CASSETMGGYTF. The CDR3 nucleotides read TGTGCCAGCAGTGAAACAATGGGCGGCTACACCTTC.

The CDR3 DNA reads as TGTGCCATCAGAGGCGGCGCCAGGGAGAACACTGAAGCTTTCTTT. This sequence encodes CAIRGGARENTEAFF. The chain is built from TRBV10-3 and TRBJ1-1, with D maybe TRBD1 (5 bases). V shed 6 bases and J shed 1 base, with 15 bases lying between them. The germline V gene has CDR1 ENHRY and CDR2 SYGVKD. This CDR3 spans 15 amino acids.

V and J are TRBV6-5 and TRBJ1-5; D not resolved. Trimming left V 5 bases short and J 3 bases short, with 11 bases between. Germline V gene data show CDR1 as MNHEY and CDR2 as SVGAGI. The CDR3 runs 14 residues. The chain's CDR3 is CASSGYGLNQPQHF. CDR3 DNA: TGTGCCAGCAGTGGATACGGACTCAATCAGCCCCAGCATTTT.

Concerning this clone: Within the sample, other DNA sequences also encode this same CDR3. The chain links TRBV7-8 to TRBJ1-4, with a possible D match to TRBD1 (6 bases). The CDR3 totals 14 residues. The V gene's germline CDR1 is SGHVS and CDR2 FQNEAQ. V dropped 2 bases and J dropped 4 bases, with 8 bases sitting between them. CDR3 loop: CASSLRDNNEKLFF. Written as DNA, the CDR3 is TGTGCCAGCAGCTTACGGGACAATAATGAAAAACTGTTTTTT.

This clone turned up a few times. The chain joins TRBV2 to TRBJ1-3; a weak D match, TRBD1 (5 bases). From germline, CDR1 is SNHLY and CDR2 FYNNEI. The CDR3 is 15 residues long. Deletions cut 7 bases from V and 0 bases from J, with 13 bases between. The CDR3 spells CASKLGRFSGNTIYF. In DNA form, the CDR3 reads TGTGCCAGCAAATTGGGACGGTTCTCTGGAAACACCATATATTTT.

This clone was seen a single time. This chain connects TRBV28 to TRBJ1-1, with TRBD1 identical over 8 bases. The junction had 5 bases not matched to a gene; V was cut back by 7 bases and J by 1 base. CDR1 MDHEN and CDR2 SYDVKM come from the germline V gene. The CDR3 is 14 residues long. The CDR3 nucleotides are TGTGCCAGCACGCACAGGGGGGCGAACACTGAAGCTTTCTTT. Protein: CASTHRGANTEAFF.

The rearrangement uses TRBV27 and TRBJ1-1; TRBD1 is a possible D gene (5 bases). The CDR3 length is 15 residues. Per germline, CDR1 MNHEY and CDR2 SMNVEV (reference sequence). Trimming pared 1 base from V and 0 bases from J, leaving 9 bases between. The CDR3, as DNA: TGTGCCAGCAGTTTATGGGACCGAGTGAACACTGAAGCTTTCTTT. Its protein product is CASSLWDRVNTEAFF.

The chain couples TRBV5-4 to TRBJ2-7; D remains ambiguous. The germline V gene encodes CDR1 SGHNT and CDR2 YYREEE (reference sequence). Trimming cost V 3 bases and J 3 bases, with 7 bases left between them. The CDR3 contains 12 residues. CDR3 DNA sequence: TGTGCCAGCAGCTCGGACCACTACGAGCAGTACTTC. Its protein is CASSSDHYEQYF.

The J gene is TRBJ1-2, the V gene TRBV12-5; TRBD1 might be the D (6 bases). Trimming shortened V by 3 bases and J by 3 bases, and 11 bases separated the two germline ends. The CDR3 is 14 residues long. Germline CDR1 LGHNT, CDR2 FRNRAP. CDR3 region: CASGFWGLDYGYTF. The CDR3 nucleotides are TGTGCTAGTGGTTTTTGGGGGCTGGACTATGGCTACACCTTC.

The rearrangement joins TRBV6-4 to TRBJ1-1; D is perhaps TRBD1 (6 bases). The CDR3 is 13 residues long. Germline V gives CDR1 MRHNA, CDR2 SNTAGT. Trimming removed 6 bases from V and 1 base from J, with 9 bases in between. Here the CDR3 DNA reads TGTGCCAGCAGGGAACAGGGGAACACTGAAGCTTTCTTT. It translates to CASREQGNTEAFF.

The rearrangement uses TRBV6-1 and TRBJ1-4; D unresolved. The CDR3 is 13 amino acids. V lost 1 base and J lost 6, with 6 bases in between. Germline CDR1 MNHNS, CDR2 SASEGT. This CDR3 is CASSEVPYEKLFF. CDR3 in DNA: TGTGCCAGCAGTGAAGTGCCGTATGAAAAACTGTTTTTT.

The chain combines TRBV30 with TRBJ2-5; TRBD2 matches at 14 bases. V lost 5 bases, J lost 5 bases, and 7 bases stayed unmatched. This CDR3 has 15 amino acids. Germline V CDR1 and CDR2: GTSNPN, SVGIG (reference sequence). CDR3 residues: CAWSGTSGSGETQYF. The CDR3 DNA reads TGTGCCTGGTCCGGGACTAGCGGGAGTGGGGAGACCCAGTACTTC.

This clone has only one observation. The chain couples TRBV11-1 to TRBJ2-1; TRBD2 matches 10 bases. V lost 4 bases to trimming and J lost 4 bases; unmatched junction nucleotides: 4. Germline assignment: CDR1 SGHAT and CDR2 FQDESV (reference sequence). This CDR3 is built from 15 residues. CDR3 DNA: TGTGCCAGCAGCTACGGACTAGCGGAGTACAATGAGCAGTTCTTC. Protein: CASSYGLAEYNEQFF.

The chain joins TRBV5-5 to TRBJ2-7; 10 bases are shared with TRBD2. This CDR3 has 14 amino acids. The germline V gene has CDR1 SGHKS and CDR2 YYEKEE (reference sequence). V shed 4 bases and J 4 bases; nucleotides not matched to a gene: 5. The CDR3 sequence is CASSPLAGPYEQYF. The DNA for the CDR3 is TGTGCCAGCAGCCCACTAGCGGGGCCATACGAGCAGTACTTC.

CDR3 region: CASSLRTSGSSEQFF. CDR3 sequence (DNA): TGTGCCAGCAGTTTAAGGACTAGCGGGAGTAGTGAGCAGTTCTTC. V usage is TRBV27 and J usage is TRBJ2-1, with 13 bases fitting TRBD2. Germline values: CDR1 MNHEY, CDR2 SMNVEV (reference sequence). The J segment lost 9 bases and the V segment lost 2 bases, leaving 4 bases of the junction unmatched. This CDR3 region has 15 residues.

This clone was counted ten times or more. V usage is TRBV4-1 and J usage is TRBJ1-2; no clear D gene. The CDR3 sequence is 12 residues long. V was clipped by 0 bases and J by 1 base, with 0 bases between them. Germline V gene sequence: CDR1 MGHRA, CDR2 YSYEKL. This CDR3 reads CASSQDNYGYTF. The CDR3, as DNA: TGCGCCAGCAGCCAAGATAACTATGGCTACACCTTC.

The V gene is TRBV2, the J gene TRBJ1-1, with D possibly TRBD1 on 6 matching bases. Trimming left V 7 bases short and J 1 base short, with 16 bases between. The CDR3 is made up of 15 amino acids. Germline lookup yields CDR1 SNHLY and CDR2 FYNNEI. The CDR3 DNA reads TGTGCCAGCACGGTACAGGGTCGAGCGAACACTGAAGCTTTCTTT. Residues: CASTVQGRANTEAFF.

This rearrangement joins TRBV9 to TRBJ2-7, with a possible D match to TRBD2 (5 bases). The CDR3 has 14 residues. V dropped 0 bases and J dropped 3 bases, with 10 bases sitting between them. Germline assignment: CDR1 SGDLS and CDR2 YYNGEE. CDR3: CASSVGTSFYEQYF. The CDR3 DNA follows: TGTGCCAGCAGCGTAGGAACTAGTTTCTACGAGCAGTACTTC.